There are many counts of the clone carrying this TCR beta chain. The antigen remains undetermined. Trimming cost V 4 bases and J 5 bases, with 14 bases left between them. The length of the CDR3 is 14 residues. Germline loops: CDR1 SEHNR, CDR2 FQNEAQ (reference sequence). It was by 5'RACE with 10-nucleotide random UMIs that the cDNA was made. TCRdb re-derived calls from the 5' RACE reads in MiXCR, one entry per CDR3 protein. The data hold roughly 62,000 distinct CDR3 sequences, with less than 4% observed a single time. The sample originates from a study of neurological immune-mediated disorders. Findings and limits, study-wide: The absence of shared CDR3 amino acid sequences among expanded clones across subjects suggests private repertoires in all groups.

The source of this sequence is a woman aged 45 to 65 with multiple sclerosis. The rearrangement uses TRBV7-9 and TRBJ2-5; D might be TRBD2 (6 bases). Sequenced sample: PBMCs. The CDR3 DNA follows: TGTGCCAGCAGCTGGGCAGGGACTTTCGAGACCCAGTACTTC. It yields the protein CASSWAGTFETQYF.